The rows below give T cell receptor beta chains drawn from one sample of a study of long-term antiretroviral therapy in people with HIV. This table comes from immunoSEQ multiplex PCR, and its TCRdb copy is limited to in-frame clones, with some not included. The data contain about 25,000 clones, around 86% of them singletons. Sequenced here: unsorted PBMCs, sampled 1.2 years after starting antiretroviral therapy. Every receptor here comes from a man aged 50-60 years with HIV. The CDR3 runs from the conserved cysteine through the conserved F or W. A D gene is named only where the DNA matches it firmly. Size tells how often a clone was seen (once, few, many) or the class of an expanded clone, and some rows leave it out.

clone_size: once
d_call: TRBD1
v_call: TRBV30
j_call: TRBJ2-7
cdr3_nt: TGTGCCTGGGGGAAGATGTCAGGGGGCGCCGAGCAGTACTTC
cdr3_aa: CAWGKMSGGAEQYF

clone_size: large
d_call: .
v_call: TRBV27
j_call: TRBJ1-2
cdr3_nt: TGTGCCAGCAGTTCCGTACCGGGGGTCGGCTACACCTTC
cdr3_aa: CASSSVPGVGYTF

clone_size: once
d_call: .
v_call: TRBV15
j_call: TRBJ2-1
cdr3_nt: TGTGCCACCAGCAGAGAAGGCCGCGAGCCTGAGCAGTTCTTC
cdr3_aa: CATSREGREPEQFF

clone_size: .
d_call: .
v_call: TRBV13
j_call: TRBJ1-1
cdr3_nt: TGTGCCAGCAGCTTACAGGGGAACACTGAAGCTTTCTTT
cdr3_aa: CASSLQGNTEAFF

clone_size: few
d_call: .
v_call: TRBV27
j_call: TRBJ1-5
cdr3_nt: TGTGCCAGCAGTTTCTCCGGACAGACGCCCAATCAGCCCCAGCATTTT
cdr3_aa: CASSFSGQTPNQPQHF

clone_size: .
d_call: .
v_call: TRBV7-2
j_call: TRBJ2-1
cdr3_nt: TGTGCCAGCAGCTTAGGCTTGGCGGGGGCCGCTGAGCAGTTCTTC
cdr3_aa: CASSLGLAGAAEQFF

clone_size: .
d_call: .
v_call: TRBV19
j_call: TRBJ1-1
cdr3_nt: TGTGCCAGTAGTATGACCCGTCAAGCTTTCTTT
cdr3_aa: CASSMTRQAFF

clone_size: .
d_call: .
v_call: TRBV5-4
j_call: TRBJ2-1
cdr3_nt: TGTGCCAGCAGCCCCCCCGAGCAGGGCCGCTACAATGAGCAGTTCTTC
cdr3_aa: CASSPPEQGRYNEQFF

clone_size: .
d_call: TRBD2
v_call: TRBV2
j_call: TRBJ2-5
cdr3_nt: TGTGCCAGCAGTTTCGGACTAGCGGGAGAGACCCAGTACTTC
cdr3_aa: CASSFGLAGETQYF

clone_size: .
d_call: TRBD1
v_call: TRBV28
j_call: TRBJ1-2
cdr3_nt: TGTGCCAGCAGTTCTACAGGGGGCGGTCACTATGGCTACACCTTC
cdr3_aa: CASSSTGGGHYGYTF

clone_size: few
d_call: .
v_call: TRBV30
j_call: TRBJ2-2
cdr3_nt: TGTGCCTGGAGTGTAAAGGCAGGGAACACCGGGGAGCTGTTTTTT
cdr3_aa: CAWSVKAGNTGELFF

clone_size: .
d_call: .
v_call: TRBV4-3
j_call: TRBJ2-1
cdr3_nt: TGCGCCAGCAGCCAAGATAGGCAGGGGCTCGGTATTGAGCAGTTCTTC
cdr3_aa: CASSQDRQGLGIEQFF

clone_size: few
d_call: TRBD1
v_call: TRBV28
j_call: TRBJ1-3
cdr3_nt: TGTGCCAGCAGCTCGCCTTGGACAGGTAGCTCTGGAAACACCATATATTTT
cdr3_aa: CASSSPWTGSSGNTIYF

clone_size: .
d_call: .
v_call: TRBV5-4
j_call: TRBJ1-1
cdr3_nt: TGTGCCAGCAGCTTCGGTGTCTCCGCTGAAGCTTTCTTT
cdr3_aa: CASSFGVSAEAFF

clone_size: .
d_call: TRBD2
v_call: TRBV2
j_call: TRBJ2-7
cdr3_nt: TGTGCCAGCAGTGTCGGGGGGGGCAAATCCAACGAGCAGTACTTC
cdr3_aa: CASSVGGGKSNEQYF

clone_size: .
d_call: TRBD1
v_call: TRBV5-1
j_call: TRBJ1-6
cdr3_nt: TGCGCCAGCAGCGGGGACAGGGAAACGTCACCCCTCCACTTT
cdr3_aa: CASSGDRETSPLHF

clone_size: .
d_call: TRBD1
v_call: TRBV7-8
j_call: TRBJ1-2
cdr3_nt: TGTGCCAGCAGCGTCGACAGGGGGCTTAGCTATGGCTACACCTTC
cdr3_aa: CASSVDRGLSYGYTF

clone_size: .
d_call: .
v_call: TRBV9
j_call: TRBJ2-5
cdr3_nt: TGTGCCAGCAGCGTAGGCAGGGGCGCAACGTTAGAGACCCAGTACTTC
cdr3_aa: CASSVGRGATLETQYF

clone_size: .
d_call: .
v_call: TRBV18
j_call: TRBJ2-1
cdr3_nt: TGTGCCAGCTCACCGACGCCAGCCAATGAGCAGTTCTTC
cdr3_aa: CASSPTPANEQFF

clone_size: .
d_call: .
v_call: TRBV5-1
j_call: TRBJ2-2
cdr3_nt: TGCGCCAGCAGCTTGGCCGGGGAGCTGTTTTTT
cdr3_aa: CASSLAGELFF

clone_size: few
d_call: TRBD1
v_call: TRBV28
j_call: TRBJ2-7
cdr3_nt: TGTGCCAGCAGTTTCGAGGGACAGTCCTACGAGCAGTACTTC
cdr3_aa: CASSFEGQSYEQYF

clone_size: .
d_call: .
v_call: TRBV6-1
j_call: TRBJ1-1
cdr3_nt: TGTGCCAGCAGAGTAAAGGGTACGAACACTGAAGCTTTCTTT
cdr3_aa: CASRVKGTNTEAFF